This T cell receptor beta chain was retrieved from a study of identical twins. Study conclusions and caveats: Researchers caution that invariant MAIT and iNKT cells could partly confound zero-insertion analyses. For cord blood, abundant beta clonotypes had fewer insertions, unlike memory repertoires, which showed none.

Via MiXCR, TCRdb re-called the 5' RACE reads, giving one row per CDR3 protein. The sample lists some 730,000 distinct CDR3 sequences, 15% to 20% occurring once. A note on this clonotype: Its target is not known.

A further study also used this sample, focusing on T cells expressing NK-cell markers. From that report: The eight sequenced donors comprised seven who were HCMV-seropositive and one who was seronegative.

The receptor comes from a woman younger than 30 in good health. Sequencing input: PBMCs.

For the CDR3, the DNA is TGTGCCAGTAGTACCCAGCAGGTGGGGGCTGGTCAGCCCCAGCATTTT. Protein sequence: CASSTQQVGAGQPQHF. The chain links TRBV19 to TRBJ1-5; D may be TRBD1 (6 bases). V dropped 4 bases and J dropped 6 bases, with 19 bases sitting between them. The germline gives CDR1 LNHDA, CDR2 SQIVND (reference sequence). This CDR3 has 16 residues. Combining the CDR3 with reference TRBV19 and TRBJ1-5 gives the whole variable domain DGGITQSPKYLFRKEGQNVTLSCEQNLNHDAMYWYRQDPGQGLRLIYYSQIVNDFQKGDIAEGYSVSREKKESFPLTVTSAQKNPTAFYLCASSTQQVGAGQPQHFGDGTRLSIL.